Below, 26 T cell receptor beta chains from the same sample are listed, as sequenced in a study of T cell clonality in common variable immunodeficiency. Study-wide points: Reportedly, TCR beta sequences from common variable immunodeficiency showed fewer deletions and N-nucleotide insertions.

The protocol was immunoSEQ multiplex PCR, while the TCRdb copy is restricted to in-frame clones and leaves out a portion. Observed in the sample are 10,000 to 13,000 clones, none of them singletons. These receptors' antigens are unknown. The sequenced sample was peripheral blood mononuclear cells. The receptors shown here come from a human donor with common variable immunodeficiency.

This clone occurred a few times. The observed sequence ends 3 residues before the CDR3 terminus, with the missing tail filled in from the germline J gene. The rearrangement links TRBV6-2 or TRBV6-3 to TRBJ1-5; TRBD1 matches 7 bases. Germline values: CDR1 MNHEY, CDR2 SVGEGT. The CDR3 has 12 residues. With 5 bases clipped from V and 6 bases from J, the junction kept 1 base outside the gene matches. The CDR3 reads CASSNRGQPQHF. The covered CDR3 bases are TGTGCCAGCAGTAACAGGGGTCAGCCC.

This clone was found a few times. The CDR3 bases that were read are TGTGCCAGCAGCTCGGTGCGGGGGTGGAACTATGGC. Amino acid sequence: CASSSVRGWNYG. From start to end, the CDR3 is CASSSVRGWNYGYTF. The chain has TRBV11-2 and TRBJ1-2, with TRBD1 as a possible D gene (5 bases). The read ends 3 residues early relative to the CDR3; the germline J gene fills the gap. V lost 4 bases and J lost 2, with 14 bases in between. Germline lookup yields CDR1 SGHAT and CDR2 FQNNGV. The CDR3 has 15 residues.

As concerns this clone: The read gets to within 3 residues of the CDR3 end, and the germline J gene fills in the rest. V and J are TRBV18 and TRBJ1-2; 7 nucleotides agree with TRBD1. Germline V CDR1 and CDR2: KGHSH, LQKENI. The CDR3 is made up of 14 amino acids. V was pared by 6 bases and J by 0 bases, with 4 bases of the junction left unmatched. CDR3 loop: CASSNRGANYGYTF. The sequenced part of the CDR3 DNA is TGTGCCAGCTCGAACAGGGGTGCTAACTATGGC.

This clone showed up just a few times. The missing CDR3 end, 3 residues past where the read stops, is filled in from the germline J gene. The chain uses TRBV18 and TRBJ2-5, with D unresolved. V was shortened by 6 bases and J by 7 bases, with 9 bases between the two germline ends. Germline CDR1 KGHSH, CDR2 LQKENI. The CDR3 has 11 residues. Here the CDR3 reads CASSERPTQYF. The covered CDR3 bases are TGTGCCAGCTCCGAGCGACCGACC.

This clone was seen only a few times. The read falls 3 residues short of the CDR3 end, and the missing part is taken from the germline J gene. The rearrangement links TRBV7-8 to TRBJ2-7; tentatively, D is TRBD1 (6 bases). Germline CDR1 and CDR2: SGHVS and FQNEAQ. V lost 5 bases, J lost 6 bases, and 17 bases lay in between. The CDR3 totals 14 residues. The chain's CDR3 is CASSQAGVVGEQYF. The CDR3 DNA, read in part, is TGTGCCAGCAGCCAGGCAGGGGTTGTGGGCGAG.

About this clone itself: Sequencing ends 3 residues short of the CDR3 end; the germline J gene provides the rest. The V and J genes are TRBV19 and TRBJ2-1; 10 nucleotides align to TRBD2. With 4 bases clipped from V and 4 bases from J, the junction kept 7 bases outside the gene matches. CDR3 length: 16 residues. The germline V gene has CDR1 LNHDA and CDR2 SQIVND (reference sequence). The CDR3 spells CASSRTSGPTYNEQFF. The CDR3 DNA, read in part, is TGTGCCAGTAGTAGGACTAGCGGACCAACATACAATGAG.

This clone has more than one count but fewer than ten. The CDR3 is CAWSVRLTGGHEQFF. Incomplete CDR3 DNA: TGTGCCTGGAGTGTACGCCTTACAGGGGGCCATGAG. This chain uses TRBV30 with TRBJ2-1; 9 bases agree with TRBD1. Coverage ceases 3 residues before the CDR3 finishes, and the germline J gene fills in the end. The CDR3 runs 15 residues. The trim removed 0 bases at V and 8 bases at J, leaving 8 bases unmatched. CDR1 and CDR2 (germline): GTSNPN, SVGIG (reference sequence).

Of note for this clone: Read coverage stops 3 residues before the CDR3 terminus; the germline J gene supplies the remainder. This chain joins TRBV5-6 and TRBJ1-6; D unresolved. The V and J ends lost 1 base and 10 bases respectively, with 6 bases between them. Germline V gene sequence: CDR1 SGHDT, CDR2 YYEEEE. This CDR3 is 12 amino acids long. Incomplete CDR3 DNA: TGTGCCAGCAGCTTGTCTCTATCACCC. This translates into CASSLSLSP. The entire CDR3 sequence reads CASSLSLSPLHF.

This clone has only a few counts. Sequencing ends 3 residues short of the CDR3 end; the germline J gene provides the rest. This sequence joins TRBV30 and TRBJ2-5, with a weak D call TRBD1 (5 bases). V shed 4 bases and J shed 1 base, with 10 bases lying between them. Per germline, CDR1 GTSNPN and CDR2 SVGIG (reference sequence). This CDR3 comprises 13 residues. The covered CDR3 bases are TGTGCCTGGACCCACAGGCCCCAAGAGACC. It is translated as CAWTHRPQET. From start to end, the CDR3 is CAWTHRPQETQYF.

This clone was observed a few times. The CDR3 end is not reached by the read, which stops 3 residues before it; the germline J gene fills it in. The chain couples TRBV7-2 to TRBJ2-7, with 8 bases fitting TRBD2. The CDR3 consists of 14 residues. CDR1 and CDR2 from the germline V gene are SGHTA and FQGNSA. The V segment lost 4 bases and the J segment 4 bases; nucleotides outside the gene matches: 6. The CDR3 bases that were read are TGTGCCAGCAGCTCGAGCGGGAGTAGTTACGAG. Translated: CASSSSGSSYE. The entire CDR3 sequence reads CASSSSGSSYEQYF.

This clone was seen a few times. The read terminates 3 residues ahead of where the CDR3 ends, so the germline J gene completes it. The chain joins TRBV29-1 to TRBJ2-1; 7 bases align to TRBD2. After removal of 5 bases from V and 4 bases from J, the junction contained 8 bases not matched to a gene. Germline CDR1 and CDR2: SQVTM and ANQGSEA. The CDR3 covers 14 residues. This chain's CDR3 is CSVSSGAGYNEQFF. The sequenced CDR3 bases are TGCAGCGTTTCGTCCGGAGCGGGATACAATGAG.

Turning to this clone: Mismatch with germline at one junction end may stem from a read error. The read ends 3 residues shy of where the CDR3 ends; the end is completed using the germline J gene. This chain uses TRBV7-7 with TRBJ1-4; 8 nucleotides match TRBD1. The CDR3 consists of 15 residues. Germline V gives CDR1 SSHAT, CDR2 FNYEAQ (reference sequence). CDR3 in amino acids: CASSPRQGPNEKLFF. Partial CDR3 DNA: TGTGCTAGCAGCCCCCGACAGGGGCCGAATGAAAAA.

Of note for this clone: The read stops 3 residues short of the end of the CDR3; the missing end is completed from the germline J gene. The V and J genes are TRBV7-3 and TRBJ1-1; 10 bases match TRBD1. There are 14 residues in the CDR3. Germline loops: CDR1 SGHTA, CDR2 FQGTGA. The CDR3 sequence: CASSLRGGQGKAFF. The sequenced CDR3 bases are TGTGCCAGCAGCTTAAGGGGGGGACAGGGGAAA.

Comments on this clone: The read comes to an end 3 residues before the CDR3 does, leaving the germline J gene to fill in the end. The chain couples TRBV19 to TRBJ2-7; 15 bases are shared with TRBD2. The germline gives CDR1 LNHDA, CDR2 SQIVND (reference sequence). This CDR3 is built from 16 residues. Unmatched junction bases numbered 6, after V lost 3 bases and J lost 6 bases. CDR3 in amino acids: CASSIPGTSGRPEQYF. The CDR3 DNA, read in part, is TGTGCCAGTAGTATTCCCGGGACTAGCGGGAGGCCCGAG.

This clone was picked up a small number of times. The CDR3 end is not reached by the read, which stops 3 residues before it; the germline J gene fills it in. The chain links TRBV5-4 to TRBJ2-5; D unclear. The CDR3 spans 12 residues. Trimming left V 0 bases short and J 5 bases short, with 5 bases between. Germline lookup yields CDR1 SGHNT and CDR2 YYREEE (reference sequence). CDR3 sequence reads: CASSLDSETQYF. The sequenced CDR3 bases are TGTGCCAGCAGCTTGGATTCGGAGACC. The full variable domain, with the rest looked up from reference TRBV5-4 and TRBJ2-5, is ETGVTQSPTHLIKTRGQQVTLRCSSQSGHNTVSWYQQALGQGPQFIFQYYREEENGRGNFPPRFSGLQFPNYSSELNVNALELDDSALYLCASSLDSETQYFGPGTRLLVL.

As to this clone: The read is 3 residues too short to cover the CDR3 end, so that end is filled in from the germline J gene. The rearrangement uses TRBV7-9 and TRBJ1-1; D may be TRBD1 (5 bases). Trimming pared 4 bases from V and 1 base from J, leaving 10 bases between. This CDR3 comprises 14 residues. Germline-derived CDR1 and CDR2 are SEHNR and FQNEAQ (reference sequence). The sequenced CDR3 bases are TGTGCCAGCAGCTATTACGACAGGAACACTGAA. Encoded protein: CASSYYDRNTE. The whole CDR3 is CASSYYDRNTEAFF.

By sample share, this clone is medium-sized (0.01 to 0.1%). The CDR3 end falls 3 residues outside the read, so it is completed with the germline J gene. The chain has TRBV4-1 and TRBJ2-1, with TRBD1 matching over 8 bases. Germline V CDR1 and CDR2: MGHRA, YSYEKL. The V gene end was trimmed by 0 bases and the J gene end by 7 bases; junction bases not matched to a gene: 8. The CDR3 runs to 16 residues. The CDR3 spells CASSQDGAYRGNEQFF. The sequenced part of the CDR3 DNA is TGCGCCAGCAGCCAAGATGGCGCATACAGGGGGAATGAG.

This clone was found a few times. The read falls 3 residues short of the CDR3 end, and the missing part is taken from the germline J gene. The gene calls are TRBV18 and TRBJ1-1; D unresolved. The germline V gene encodes CDR1 KGHSH and CDR2 LQKENI. CDR3 length: 15 residues. V lost 0 bases and J 0 bases, leaving 8 bases between the germline ends. CDR3 residues: CASSPPNIMNTEAFF. CDR3 bases read: TGTGCCAGCTCACCACCCAACATCATGAACACTGAA.

Remarks on this clone: The observed sequence ends 3 residues before the CDR3 terminus, with the missing tail filled in from the germline J gene. The chain uses TRBV7-2 and TRBJ1-2; D not resolved. The CDR3 covers 14 residues. The V gene's germline CDR1 is SGHTA and CDR2 FQGNSA. Trimming left V 4 bases short and J 3 bases short, with 12 bases between. CDR3 DNA (partial): TGTGCCAGCAGCTCCAACTCAGGCTACTATGGC. Its translation: CASSSNSGYYG. The full CDR3 reads CASSSNSGYYGYTF.

This clone is medium-sized. Relative to the germline gene, one junction end is altered; a read error may explain this. The read ends 3 residues shy of where the CDR3 ends; the end is completed using the germline J gene. The J gene is TRBJ2-3, the V gene TRBV4-2; 7 bases align to TRBD2. The CDR3 extends over 15 amino acids. Germline-derived CDR1 and CDR2 are LGHNA and YNFKEQ. Incomplete CDR3 DNA: TGCGCCAGCAGCCAATTCAGCGGGATCATTAATACG. This translates into CASSQFSGIINT. The whole CDR3 sequence is CASSQFSGIINTQYF.

This clone was observed a few times. The sequenced part of the CDR3 DNA is TGTGCCAGCAGTGAACAGGGGCTTTCCTACGAG. Encoded protein: CASSEQGLSYE. The complete CDR3 reads CASSEQGLSYEQYF. The genes are TRBV6-1 and TRBJ2-7; tentative D call: TRBD1 (6 bases). The read terminates 3 residues ahead of where the CDR3 ends, so the germline J gene completes it. Deletions cut 2 bases from V and 1 base from J, with 9 bases between. CDR1 and CDR2 from the germline V gene are MNHNS and SASEGT. The CDR3 contains 14 residues.

This clone showed up just a few times. Sequencing ends 3 residues short of the CDR3 end; the germline J gene provides the rest. This chain joins TRBV5-1 and TRBJ2-7; 9 positions agree with TRBD2. Per the germline V gene, CDR1 is SGHRS and CDR2 is YFSETQ. Germline trimming cut 4 bases from V and 4 bases from J; bases unmatched to any gene: 12. The length of the CDR3 is 16 residues. CDR3 DNA (partial): TGCGCCAGCAGCCTCGGACTAGCGCCTAAGGGGTACGAG. Its translation: CASSLGLAPKGYE. The whole CDR3 sequence is CASSLGLAPKGYEQYF.

With regard to this clone: The CDR3 extends 3 residues past the end of the read, so its final part is completed from the germline J gene. V is TRBV30 and J is TRBJ1-2, with TRBD1 matching 9 bases. The germline V gene encodes CDR1 GTSNPN and CDR2 SVGIG (reference sequence). The CDR3 contains 12 residues. Trimming removed 8 bases from V and 3 bases from J; junction bases left unmatched: 4. CDR3 DNA (partial): TGTGCCACCACAGGGGGCGACTATGGC. Protein sequence: CATTGGDYG. The full CDR3 protein reads CATTGGDYGYTF.

Concerning this clone itself: The read stops 3 residues short of the end of the CDR3; the missing end is completed from the germline J gene. The chain is built from TRBV6-2 or TRBV6-3 and TRBJ2-7; 7 bases map to TRBD2. CDR1 is MNHEY and CDR2 is SVGEGT in the germline V gene. CDR3 length: 13 residues. The V segment lost 6 bases and the J segment 3 bases; nucleotides outside the gene matches: 5. This CDR3 reads CASRWDYLYEQYF. The CDR3 DNA, read in part, is TGTGCCAGCAGATGGGACTACCTCTACGAG.

This clone has only a few counts. From the germline J gene comes the end of the CDR3, since the read stops 3 residues before it. The chain employs TRBV2 and TRBJ1-1; D perhaps matches TRBD1 (5 bases). CDR1 is SNHLY, CDR2 FYNNEI, per germline. This CDR3 has 14 residues. CDR3 DNA (partial): TGTGCCAGCAGTCCGGACATTTCGGGCGCGAAT. Its translation is CASSPDISGAN. Given in full, the CDR3 is CASSPDISGANAFF.

The table lists this clone with a few counts. Incomplete CDR3 DNA: TGTGCCTGGGGGGGCGGGAGAAGGGGCACCGGGGAG. This gives the protein CAWGGGRRGTGE. The CDR3 as a whole reads CAWGGGRRGTGELFF. The J gene is TRBJ2-2, the V gene TRBV30, with D perhaps matching TRBD2 (7 bases). Read data end 3 residues before the CDR3 end; the end is taken from the germline J gene. CDR3 size: 15 residues. V was pared by 5 bases and J by 4 bases, with 17 bases between. CDR1 is GTSNPN and CDR2 is SVGIG in the germline V gene (reference sequence).